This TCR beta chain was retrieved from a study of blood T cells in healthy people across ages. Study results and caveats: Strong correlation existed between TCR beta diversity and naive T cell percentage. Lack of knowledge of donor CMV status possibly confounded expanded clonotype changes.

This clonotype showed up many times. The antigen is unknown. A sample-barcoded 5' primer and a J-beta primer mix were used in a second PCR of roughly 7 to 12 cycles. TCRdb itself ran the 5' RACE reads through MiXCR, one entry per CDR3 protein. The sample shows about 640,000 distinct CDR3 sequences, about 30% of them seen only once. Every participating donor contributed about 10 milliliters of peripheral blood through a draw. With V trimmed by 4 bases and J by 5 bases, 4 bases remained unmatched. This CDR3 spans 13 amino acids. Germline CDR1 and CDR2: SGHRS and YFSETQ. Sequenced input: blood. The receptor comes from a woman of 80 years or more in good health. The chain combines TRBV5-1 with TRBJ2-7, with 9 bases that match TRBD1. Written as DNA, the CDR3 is TGCGCCAGCAGCGGGACAGGGTCCCACGAGCAGTACTTC. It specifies CASSGTGSHEQYF.